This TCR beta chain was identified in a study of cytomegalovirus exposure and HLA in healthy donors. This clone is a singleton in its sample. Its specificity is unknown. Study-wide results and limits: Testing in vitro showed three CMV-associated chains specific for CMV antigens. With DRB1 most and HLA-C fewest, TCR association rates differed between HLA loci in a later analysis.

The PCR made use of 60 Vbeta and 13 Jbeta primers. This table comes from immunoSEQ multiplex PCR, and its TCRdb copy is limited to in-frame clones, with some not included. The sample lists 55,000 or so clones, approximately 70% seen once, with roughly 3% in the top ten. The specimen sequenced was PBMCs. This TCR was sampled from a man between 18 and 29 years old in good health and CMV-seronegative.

The CDR3 reads CASGDRDTVSLAQHF. The CDR3 bases are TGTGCCAGCGGTGACCGGGACACGGTTTCCTTAGCCCAGCATTTT. The chain combines TRBV28 with TRBJ1-5, with D possibly TRBD1 on 6 matching bases. Trimming cost V 8 bases and J 11 bases, with 25 bases left between them. Germline CDR1 is MDHEN and CDR2 is SYDVKM. The CDR3 length is 15 residues.